This TCR beta chain emerged from a study of cytomegalovirus exposure and HLA in healthy donors. V was pared by 6 bases and J by 2 bases, with 7 bases between. Germline V gives CDR1 MDHEN, CDR2 SYDVKM. The CDR3 covers 12 residues. The PCR made use of 60 Vbeta and 13 Jbeta primers. The table came from immunoSEQ multiplex PCR; TCRdb's copy has only in-frame clones and leaves some out. The repertoire holds about 120,000 clones, with 50% to 65% as singletons. Specimen: PBMCs. This sequence joins TRBV28 and TRBJ1-2; D possibly corresponds to TRBD1 (5 bases). The TCR was taken from a man aged 40-50 years in good health and CMV-seropositive. CDR3 protein: CASSQGNYGYTF. For the CDR3, the DNA is TGTGCCAGCAGCCAGGGCAACTATGGCTACACCTTC.